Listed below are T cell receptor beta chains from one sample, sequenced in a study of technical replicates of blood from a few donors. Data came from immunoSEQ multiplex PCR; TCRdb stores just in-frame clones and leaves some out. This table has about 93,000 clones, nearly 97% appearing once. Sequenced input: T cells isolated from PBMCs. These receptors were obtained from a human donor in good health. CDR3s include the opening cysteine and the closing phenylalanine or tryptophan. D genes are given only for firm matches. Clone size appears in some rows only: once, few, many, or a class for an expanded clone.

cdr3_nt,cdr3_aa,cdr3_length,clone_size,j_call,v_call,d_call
TGTGCCAGCAGCCTAGGACTGGGCGGGGAAAAACTGTTTTTT,CASSLGLGGEKLFF,14,once,TRBJ1-4,TRBV6-5,-
TGTGCCAGCAGCACCAGGGTGGAGACCCAGTACTTC,CASSTRVETQYF,12,-,TRBJ2-5,TRBV7-9,-
TGTGCCTGGAGTGTACTCTTAGGAAGCCATACAGAGGCTTTCTTT,CAWSVLLGSHTEAFF,15,-,TRBJ1-1,TRBV30,-
TGTGCTAGTGGTTTCCTCGTCGATGGGAGGAGAAACACCATATATTTT,CASGFLVDGRRNTIYF,16,-,TRBJ1-3,TRBV12-5,-
TGTGCCAGCAGCTGGACTTACGGGCTTCGGTTGGCGAACACTGAAGCTTTCTTT,CASSWTYGLRLANTEAFF,18,-,TRBJ1-1,TRBV5-5,-
TGTGCCACCAGCTCTCGTAGTGATCTATCCGGGGAGCTGTTTTTT,CATSSRSDLSGELFF,15,-,TRBJ2-2,TRBV15,-
TGCGCCAGCAGCTTGAGAGGCCGAGGGTCCTACGAGCAGTACTTC,CASSLRGRGSYEQYF,15,-,TRBJ2-7,TRBV5-1,-
TGTGCCAGCAGTGACGAGATTCAGCCCCAGCATTTT,CASSDEIQPQHF,12,once,TRBJ1-5,TRBV2,-
TGTGCCAGCAGTGGCACAGGGGCTGGGGCCAACGTCCTGACTTTC,CASSGTGAGANVLTF,15,-,TRBJ2-6,TRBV2,TRBD1
TGTGCCAGCAGCTTAGATGCATGGGACAGGGGACCCAACGAGCAGTACTTC,CASSLDAWDRGPNEQYF,17,-,TRBJ2-7,TRBV11-3,TRBD1
TGTGCCTGGAGTGTTTCGCGGTCTTTCGGGACAGGGATTTCTGGAAACACCATATATTTT,CAWSVSRSFGTGISGNTIYF,20,-,TRBJ1-3,TRBV30,TRBD1
TGTGCCAGCAGTGACAAGATTACAGGGGGCGTCTATGGCTACACCTTC,CASSDKITGGVYGYTF,16,-,TRBJ1-2,TRBV2,TRBD1
TGCGCCAGCAGCTTACGGCAGGGGGATCCCTTACAAACAGATACGCAGTATTTT,CASSLRQGDPLQTDTQYF,18,once,TRBJ2-3,TRBV5-1,TRBD1
TGTGCCAGCAGCGAAACGGGACTGCTAGATACGCAGTATTTT,CASSETGLLDTQYF,14,-,TRBJ2-3,TRBV7-9,-
TGTGCCAGTAGTCCTCAGGGGACAGGGGGCGGTTGCACCTTC,CASSPQGTGGGCTF,14,-,TRBJ1-2,TRBV19,TRBD1
TGTGCCAGCAGTGGCTCCGAGCAGTACTTC,CASSGSEQYF,10,-,TRBJ2-7,TRBV7-9,-
TGTGCCAGCAGCGCCAACCGATACAGGGACAGTGAAGCTTTCTTT,CASSANRYRDSEAFF,15,-,TRBJ1-1,TRBV27,TRBD1
TGTGCCAGCAGCCTGAGTCCGGGACAGGGGTCATTCTACGAGCAGTACTTC,CASSLSPGQGSFYEQYF,17,once,TRBJ2-7,TRBV11-3,TRBD1
TGTGCCAGCAATTCCCGGGGGGGGGAGACCCAGTACTTC,CASNSRGGETQYF,13,once,TRBJ2-5,TRBV6-5,TRBD2
TGTGCCACCCTAGCGGGGGGGCGCGCAGATGAGCAGTTCTTC,CATLAGGRADEQFF,14,-,TRBJ2-1,TRBV9,TRBD2
TGTGCCAGCAGTATCCGTAGCAATCAGCCCCAGCATTTT,CASSIRSNQPQHF,13,-,TRBJ1-5,TRBV28,-
TGTGCCAGCAGTGAAGCCCACAGGGATGAAGGCTACACCTTC,CASSEAHRDEGYTF,14,-,TRBJ1-2,TRBV6-1,-
TGCGCCAGCAGCGTGGACAGCCTTAATGAAAAACTGTTTTTT,CASSVDSLNEKLFF,14,-,TRBJ1-4,TRBV5-1,-
TGTGCCAGCAGTACCCCGGACAGATTCTCTGGAAACACCATATATTTT,CASSTPDRFSGNTIYF,16,-,TRBJ1-3,TRBV28,-
TGTGCCAGCAGCTTGGTGTCCTACACAGATACGCAGTATTTT,CASSLVSYTDTQYF,14,-,TRBJ2-3,TRBV5-6,-
TGTGCCAGCAGCTTGGGTCAGGGCCTTAGTTCTATCTCCTACGAGCAGTACTTC,CASSLGQGLSSISYEQYF,18,-,TRBJ2-7,TRBV5-4,-
TGTGCCAGCCGCAGTGAAAAACTGTTTTTT,CASRSEKLFF,10,-,TRBJ1-4,TRBV2,-
TGTGCCAGCAGCTTTACCGCAGACACTAGCACAGATACGCAGTATTTT,CASSFTADTSTDTQYF,16,-,TRBJ2-3,TRBV7-6,-
TGCGCCAGCAGCTTGGCCGTATCTTCCGAAGAGACCCAGTACTTC,CASSLAVSSEETQYF,15,-,TRBJ2-5,TRBV5-1,-
TGCGCCAGCAGCTCCCGGCAGGGGAACTCTGGGGCCAACGTCCTGACTTTC,CASSSRQGNSGANVLTF,17,-,TRBJ2-6,TRBV5-1,-
TGTGCCAGCAGTTCTTATCACGGCTCCGGACAGGGAAACTTAGGCGGCTACGAGCAGTACTTC,CASSSYHGSGQGNLGGYEQYF,21,-,TRBJ2-7,TRBV27,TRBD1
TGTGCCAGCAGTTTTCTCCCTAGCGGAAACACAGATACGCAGTATTTT,CASSFLPSGNTDTQYF,16,-,TRBJ2-3,TRBV28,TRBD2
TGTGCCAGCTGCGGGATGCCCACAGATACGCAGTATTTT,CASCGMPTDTQYF,13,-,TRBJ2-3,TRBV2,-
TGCGCCAGCAGTCAGGCGGGACAGGGAAAAGATCAGCCCCAGCATTTT,CASSQAGQGKDQPQHF,16,-,TRBJ1-5,TRBV23-1,TRBD1
TGTGCCATCAGGGGGGACACCTACGAGCAGTACTTC,CAIRGDTYEQYF,12,-,TRBJ2-7,TRBV10-3,-
TGTGCCAGCAGCCTAGCGGGATTCTCCTACAATGAGCAGTTCTTC,CASSLAGFSYNEQFF,15,-,TRBJ2-1,TRBV27,TRBD2